These 5 T cell receptor beta chains share one sample of origin, sequenced in a study of immune evolution from preneoplasia to lung adenocarcinoma (dated by TCRdb to about 2021). Libraries came from the immunoSEQ multiplex PCR assay. TCRdb re-hosts the immuneACCESS table, in-frame sequences only. Its copies lack some clones; in the studies checked, an unresolved V gene accounts for under half of them, and the cause for the rest is not known. This sample lists tens of thousands of clones; less than 85% were detected once. The ten biggest clones cover approximately 4.6% of the sample. The sample taken for sequencing was FFPE invasive lung adenocarcinoma tissue. In the paper's terms, the cell subset or site label means: frankly invasive lung adenocarcinoma (ADC). These receptors came from a person between 55 and 69 years old with lung adenocarcinoma.

Concerning this clone: In the same sample, other DNA sequences code for this CDR3. The chain links TRBV18 to TRBJ1-2; D is undetermined. Trimming took 0 bases from V and 2 from J, leaving 7 bases between them. The CDR3 is 14 amino acids. CDR1 KGHSH and CDR2 LQKENI come from the germline V gene. Here the CDR3 DNA reads TGTGCCAGCTCACCACCAGTTGTCAACTATGGCTACACCTTC. Translating gives CASSPPVVNYGYTF.

V usage is TRBV18 and J usage is TRBJ1-5; the D is unclear. V dropped 2 bases and J dropped 0 bases, with 8 bases sitting between them. The V gene's germline CDR1 is KGHSH and CDR2 LQKENI. The CDR3 loop spans 15 amino acids. The CDR3 loop reads CASSPIQASNQPQHF. CDR3 DNA: TGTGCCAGCTCACCAATCCAGGCTAGCAATCAGCCCCAGCATTTT.

J is TRBJ2-2 and V is TRBV18; 7 nucleotides line up with TRBD1. CDR3 length equals 16 residues. The V gene's germline CDR1 is KGHSH and CDR2 LQKENI. Trimming removed 0 bases from V and 2 bases from J; junction bases left unmatched: 3. CDR3 nucleotide sequence: TGTGCCAGCTCACCACCTTCAGGGGGAAACACCGGGGAGCTGTTTTTT. It is translated as CASSPPSGGNTGELFF.

The chain links TRBV15 to TRBJ1-1; D is uncertain. Trimming cost V 6 bases and J 0 bases, with 8 bases left between them. CDR1 LNHNV and CDR2 YYDKDF come from the germline V gene (reference sequence). The CDR3 extends over 13 amino acids. CDR3 loop: CATSTALNTEAFF. CDR3 nucleotides: TGTGCCACCAGTACAGCCCTGAACACTGAAGCTTTCTTT.

The chain recombines TRBV5-6 with TRBJ2-1; 10 bases align to TRBD1. The ends lost 2 bases at V and 6 bases at J; junction bases unmatched: 5. This CDR3 is 15 amino acids long. Germline CDR1 and CDR2: SGHDT and YYEEEE. The CDR3 sequence: CASSFRGQGFNEQFF. DNA of the CDR3: TGTGCCAGCAGCTTCCGGGGACAGGGGTTCAATGAGCAGTTCTTC.